This T cell receptor (beta chain) emerged from a study of blood T cell repertoires in COVID-19. Study-level information: There were acute and convalescent COVID-19 samples, and they came from the United States, Italy and Spain. Sample material is recorded as cDNA or gDNA derived from T cells, B-cell-depleted T cells, or PBMCs.

As processed by the authors: Estimation of nucleated cell counts relied on the amplification of reference gene primers. The table came from immunoSEQ multiplex PCR; TCRdb's copy has only in-frame clones and leaves some out. V, J and clone size derive from that table, while D and trimming were established from the DNA sequence. The repertoire consists of 150,000 to 190,000 clones, with about 80% occurring once and the leading ten covering roughly 0.52%. V gave up 1 base and J gave up 1 base, with 11 bases separating them. In germline, CDR1 is LGHDT, CDR2 YNNKEL (reference sequence). The CDR3 totals 16 residues.

The specimen was peripheral blood. V and J are TRBV3-1 (or the pseudogene TRBV3-2) and TRBJ1-5; D unclear. This receptor was identified in a man in his sixties with acute or convalescent COVID-19. In DNA, the CDR3 is TGTGCCAGCAGCCAAGCCACCTCGGGGAGCAATCAGCCCCAGCATTTT. It translates to CASSQATSGSNQPQHF.